This T cell receptor (beta chain) was obtained from a study of regulatory T cells in long-lasting Graves disease. This clonotype occurred many times. In building TCR beta libraries, iRepertoire HTBI primers were used together with Arm-PCR of CDR3 regions. One entry per CDR3 protein, called by TCRdb with MiXCR from the multiplex PCR reads. Here the sample spans about 400,000 distinct CDR3 sequences, approximately 15% being singletons. The time point denotes: newly diagnosed GD, antithyroid drugs for less than 3 months. Construction of the TCR library relied on RNA isolated from PBMCs. A further study also used this sample, focusing on T cells in Graves' hyperthyroidism and ophthalmopathy.

Sample: peripheral blood mononuclear cells (PBMCs), taken at new diagnosis, from a patient treated with antithyroid drugs. This receptor was taken from a woman aged 40 to 50 with Graves disease.

The CDR3 DNA sequence: TGTGCCAGCAGCTTCGCGGAGACTGAAGCTTTCTTT. Encoded protein: CASSFAETEAFF. The V gene is TRBV7-9, the J gene TRBJ1-1; D remains unclear. The V gene's germline CDR1 is SEHNR and CDR2 FQNEAQ (reference sequence). V dropped 3 bases and J dropped 5 bases, with 7 bases sitting between them. The CDR3 runs 12 residues.